These 20 T cell receptor beta chains share one sample of origin, sequenced in a study of T-cell memory formation after mild COVID-19. Each CDR3 protein gets one entry after TCRdb re-called the 5' RACE reads with MiXCR. Among approximately 54,000 distinct CDR3 sequences listed, 9.5% to 15% were seen once. The sample consisted of PBMCs or a T cell subset sorted from them (not recorded which). The origin of the receptors is a man younger than 35 who had mild COVID-19 (a few samples of this study predate the infection). Cell type and time point are not known.

This clonotype showed up just a few times. V and J are TRBV7-2 and TRBJ2-1; 7 bases map to TRBD1. This CDR3 is 14 amino acids long. Per germline, CDR1 SGHTA and CDR2 FQGNSA. Trimming cost V 6 bases and J 9 bases; bases outside gene matches: 11. CDR3 sequence reads: CASSRGPPRGEQFF. The CDR3 coding sequence is TGTGCCAGCAGTAGGGGGCCCCCCAGGGGTGAGCAGTTCTTC.

The chain recombines TRBV4-1 with TRBJ2-1; perhaps TRBD2 as D (7 bases). Between the trimmed V and J ends, which lost 0 bases and 4 bases, there was a span of 13 bases. Looked up from germline, CDR1 is MGHRA and CDR2 is YSYEKL. The CDR3 runs 16 residues. CDR3 sequence: CASSQDGRGRYNEQFF. In DNA form, the CDR3 reads TGCGCCAGCAGCCAAGATGGGCGGGGGCGATACAATGAGCAGTTCTTC.

The chain is built from TRBV6-5 and TRBJ1-6, with D possibly being TRBD1 (5 bases). The germline V gene encodes CDR1 MNHEY and CDR2 SVGAGI. V lost 6 bases and J lost 7, with 13 bases in between. The CDR3 is 14 amino acids. The CDR3 region has the DNA TGTGCCAGCAGAAAACGGGACCGGAATTCACCCCTCCACTTT. Amino acid sequence: CASRKRDRNSPLHF.

This chain uses TRBV5-1 with TRBJ2-5, with 8 bases fitting TRBD1. J was trimmed by 5 bases and V by 4 bases; bases with no gene match: 7. The length of the CDR3 is 14 residues. Germline V lookup: CDR1 SGHRS, CDR2 YFSETQ. The CDR3 region is CASSPRTGSETQYF. CDR3 sequence (DNA): TGCGCCAGCAGCCCAAGGACAGGGTCGGAGACCCAGTACTTC. The full variable domain, its missing parts supplied by reference TRBV5-1 and TRBJ2-5, is KAGVTQTPRYLIKTRGQQVTLSCSPISGHRSVSWYQQTPGQGLQFLFEYFSETQRNKGNFPGRFSGRQFSNSRSEMNVSTLELGDSALYLCASSPRTGSETQYFGPGTRLLVL.

This clonotype was observed a few times. The chain combines TRBV6-5 with TRBJ1-1; 7 nucleotides match TRBD1. This CDR3 has 13 amino acids. Germline CDR1 is MNHEY and CDR2 is SVGAGI. Losses at the gene ends were 5 bases for V and 5 bases for J; bases not matched to a gene: 5. The CDR3 reads CASSPTGVTEAFF. DNA of the CDR3: TGTGCCAGCAGTCCCACAGGGGTTACTGAAGCTTTCTTT.

The sample holds a few counts of this clonotype. The V and J genes are TRBV2 and TRBJ1-2; D perhaps matches TRBD1 (6 bases). V gave up 6 bases and J gave up 4 bases, with 21 bases separating them. The CDR3 spans 16 residues. Germline V CDR1 and CDR2: SNHLY, FYNNEI. The CDR3 DNA is TGTGCCAGCAGCGCCCCTCGGGGGCAGGGGAGCTATGGCTACACCTTC. Translating it yields CASSAPRGQGSYGYTF.

The sample holds a few counts of this clonotype. V gene TRBV7-2 combines with J gene TRBJ2-2, with D possibly called TRBD1 or TRBD2 (5 bases each). CDR1 SGHTA and CDR2 FQGNSA come from the germline V gene. The CDR3 sequence is 14 residues long. Trimming cost V 7 bases and J 7 bases, with 16 bases left between them. Here the CDR3 reads CASILTPRGGELFF. The DNA for the CDR3 is TGTGCCAGCATCTTGACCCCGAGGGGCGGGGAGCTGTTTTTT. Drawing the rest from reference TRBV7-2 and TRBJ2-2, the complete variable domain is GAGVSQSPSNKVTEKGKDVELRCDPISGHTALYWYRQSLGQGLEFLIYFQGNSAPDKSGLPSDRFSAERTGGSVSTLTIQRTQQEDSAVYLCASILTPRGGELFFGEGSRLTVL.

This clonotype occurred a few times. V gene TRBV4-3 combines with J gene TRBJ1-1; 7 bases map to TRBD1. V dropped 2 bases and J dropped 3; count of bases not matched to a gene: 12. The length of the CDR3 is 17 residues. The V gene's germline CDR1 is LGHNA and CDR2 YSLEER. In DNA, the CDR3 is TGCGCCAGCAGCCAATCCCGAACAGGGGTCGAGGACACTGAAGCTTTCTTT. This translates into CASSQSRTGVEDTEAFF.

The rearrangement links TRBV10-3 to TRBJ2-1; the match to TRBD1 covers 9 bases. CDR1 is ENHRY, CDR2 SYGVKD, per germline. CDR3 length: 15 amino acids. V shed 5 bases and J 2 bases; nucleotides not matched to a gene: 4. The CDR3 is CAISPGTGTYNEQFF. The CDR3 DNA reads TGTGCCATCAGTCCCGGGACAGGGACCTACAATGAGCAGTTCTTC.

This clonotype has more than one count but fewer than ten. The chain is built from TRBV11-2 and TRBJ2-1; 9 bases map to TRBD2. CDR1 and CDR2 from the germline V gene are SGHAT and FQNNGV. V lost 6 bases to trimming and J lost 9 bases; unmatched junction nucleotides: 12. The CDR3 runs to 15 residues. CDR3 nucleotides: TGTGCCAGCAGTCCCCTCGGACTAGCGATGGGTGAGCAGTTCTTC. Amino acid sequence: CASSPLGLAMGEQFF.

This clonotype was detected a few times. The rearrangement joins TRBV12-3 or TRBV12-4 to TRBJ2-5; TRBD2 aligns across 10 bases. The J segment lost 5 bases and the V segment lost 5 bases, leaving 5 bases of the junction unmatched. The CDR3 length is 14 residues. The CDR3 DNA is TGTGCCAGCAGTAATAGCGGGGGGTCGGAGACCCAGTACTTC. Its protein product is CASSNSGGSETQYF.

J is TRBJ1-6 and V is TRBV5-1; 8 nucleotides line up with TRBD1. Losses at the gene ends were 3 bases for V and 11 bases for J; bases not matched to a gene: 7. The CDR3 length is 14 residues. Germline CDR1 SGHRS, CDR2 YFSETQ. CDR3 nucleotides: TGCGCCAGCAGCTCAGGACAGGGAACGCCACCCCTCCACTTT. Translating it yields CASSSGQGTPPLHF.

This clonotype has only a few counts. The chain employs TRBV12-3 or TRBV12-4 and TRBJ2-1; D not resolved. Trimming left V 5 bases short and J 4 bases short, with 12 bases between. The CDR3 has 14 amino acids. The DNA of the CDR3 is TGTGCCAGCAGTCCGGACGGGCGATACAATGAGCAGTTCTTC. This codes for CASSPDGRYNEQFF.

This clonotype was seen a few times. The rearrangement links TRBV15 to TRBJ2-3; D unclear. V lost 1 base and J 4 bases, leaving 15 bases between the germline ends. Germline CDR1 is LNHNV and CDR2 is YYDKDF (reference sequence). The CDR3 covers 16 residues. The CDR3, as DNA: TGTGCCACCAGCAGAGGGATGGTAGTCTCGGCAGATACGCAGTATTTT. Protein: CATSRGMVVSADTQYF.

The CDR3 DNA is TGTGCCAGCAGCTTAACAGGGGGTGAGACCGGGGAGCTGTTTTTT. It translates to CASSLTGGETGELFF. V is TRBV7-3 and J is TRBJ2-2; the D gene is possibly TRBD1 (6 bases). The germline gives CDR1 SGHTA, CDR2 FQGTGA. V was trimmed by 0 bases and J by 5 bases, leaving 10 bases between them. The CDR3 spans 15 residues. Supplemented by reference TRBV7-3 and TRBJ2-2, the full variable domain reads GAGVSQTPSNKVTEKGKYVELRCDPISGHTALYWYRQSLGQGPEFLIYFQGTGAADDSGLPNDRFFAVRPEGSVSTLKIQRTERGDSAVYLCASSLTGGETGELFFGEGSRLTVL.

This clonotype has a handful of counts. The rearrangement links TRBV20-1 to TRBJ1-5; 9 nucleotides match TRBD1. The V segment lost 5 bases and the J segment 2 bases; nucleotides outside the gene matches: 7. This CDR3 is built from 15 residues. Germline assignment: CDR1 DFQATT and CDR2 SNEGSKA (reference sequence). The DNA for the CDR3 is TGCAGTGCTTGGGACAGGGTCGATGGCAATCAGCCCCAGCATTTT. This sequence encodes CSAWDRVDGNQPQHF.

The CDR3 DNA follows: TGTGCCAGCTCGCGGGGCCAGGGAAGCTACTACGAGCAGTACTTC. This codes for CASSRGQGSYYEQYF. This sequence joins TRBV18 and TRBJ2-7; D is possibly TRBD2 (6 bases). The CDR3 sequence is 15 residues long. Germline V lookup: CDR1 KGHSH, CDR2 LQKENI. Trimming cost V 6 bases and J 3 bases, with 18 bases left between them.

This clonotype appeared a few times. The chain uses TRBV7-2 and TRBJ1-6; a weak D match, TRBD1 (5 bases). Germline CDR1 is SGHTA and CDR2 is FQGNSA. Trimming shortened V by 3 bases and J by 6 bases, and 15 bases separated the two germline ends. This CDR3 spans 16 amino acids. CDR3 DNA sequence: TGTGCCAGCAGCTTGAACACAGGCTGGCTTAATTCACCCCTCCACTTT. Translating gives CASSLNTGWLNSPLHF.

The chain is built from TRBV6-5 and TRBJ2-7; D remains unclear. This CDR3 contains 14 residues. Germline CDR1 and CDR2: MNHEY and SVGAGI. The V and J ends lost 6 bases and 1 base respectively, with 13 bases between them. The CDR3 nucleotides read TGTGCCAGCAGCCTGAACGGCGGATCCTACGAGCAGTACTTC. This translates into CASSLNGGSYEQYF.

The chain couples TRBV5-1 to TRBJ2-3, with TRBD2 identical over 8 bases. Germline assignment: CDR1 SGHRS and CDR2 YFSETQ. The CDR3 length is 16 residues. V was pared by 0 bases and J by 0 bases, with 3 bases of the junction left unmatched. The CDR3 sequence is CASSLGTGGSTDTQYF. The CDR3, as DNA: TGCGCCAGCAGCTTGGGGACGGGGGGGAGCACAGATACGCAGTATTTT.